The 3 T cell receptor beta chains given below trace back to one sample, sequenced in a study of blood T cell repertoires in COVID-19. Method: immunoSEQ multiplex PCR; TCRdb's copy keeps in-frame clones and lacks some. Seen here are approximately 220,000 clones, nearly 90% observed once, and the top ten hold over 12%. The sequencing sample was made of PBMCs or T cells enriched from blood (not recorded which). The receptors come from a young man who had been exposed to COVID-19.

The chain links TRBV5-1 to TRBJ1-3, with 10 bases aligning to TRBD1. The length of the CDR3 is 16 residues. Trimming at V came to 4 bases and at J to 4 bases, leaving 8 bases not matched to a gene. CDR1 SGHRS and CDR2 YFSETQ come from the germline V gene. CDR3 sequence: CASSPLTGGSGNTIYF. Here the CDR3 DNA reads TGCGCCAGCAGCCCGTTGACAGGGGGCTCAGGAAACACCATATATTTT.

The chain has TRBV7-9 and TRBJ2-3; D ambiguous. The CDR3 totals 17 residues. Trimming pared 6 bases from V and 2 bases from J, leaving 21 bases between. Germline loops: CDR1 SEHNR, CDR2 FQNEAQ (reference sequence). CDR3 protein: CASSRQLQTSPTDTQYF. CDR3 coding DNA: TGTGCCAGCAGTCGCCAACTCCAAACCTCCCCCACAGATACGCAGTATTTT.

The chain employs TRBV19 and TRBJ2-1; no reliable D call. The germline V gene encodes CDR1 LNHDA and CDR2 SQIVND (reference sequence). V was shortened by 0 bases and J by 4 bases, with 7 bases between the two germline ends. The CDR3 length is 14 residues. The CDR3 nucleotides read TGTGCCAGTAGTATAGATGGCCGATACAATGAGCAGTTCTTC. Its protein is CASSIDGRYNEQFF.